This TCR beta chain comes out of a study of blood T cells in healthy people across ages. A sample-barcoded 5' primer and a J-beta primer mix were used in a second PCR of roughly 6 to 11 cycles. Tagging of each cDNA molecule was performed by a template-switch adaptor with 12 random nucleotides. TCRdb used MiXCR to reprocess the 5' RACE reads, holding one entry per CDR3 protein. The sample has 1.5 million to 2 million distinct CDR3 sequences, 49% seen once; the top ten hold less than 2.5%. The germline gives CDR1 SEHNR, CDR2 FQNEAQ (reference sequence). CDR3 length: 14 amino acids. V lost 5 bases to trimming and J lost 5 bases; unmatched junction nucleotides: 5. For every donor, a draw yielded ten milliliters of peripheral blood.

The V and J genes are TRBV7-9 and TRBJ1-1, with 10 positions matching TRBD1. This receptor was obtained from a woman aged 40 to 49 in good health. Sequenced sample: blood. The CDR3 DNA sequence: TGTGCCAGCAGCCGGACAGGGGGAAGTACTGAAGCTTTCTTT. Translated: CASSRTGGSTEAFF.